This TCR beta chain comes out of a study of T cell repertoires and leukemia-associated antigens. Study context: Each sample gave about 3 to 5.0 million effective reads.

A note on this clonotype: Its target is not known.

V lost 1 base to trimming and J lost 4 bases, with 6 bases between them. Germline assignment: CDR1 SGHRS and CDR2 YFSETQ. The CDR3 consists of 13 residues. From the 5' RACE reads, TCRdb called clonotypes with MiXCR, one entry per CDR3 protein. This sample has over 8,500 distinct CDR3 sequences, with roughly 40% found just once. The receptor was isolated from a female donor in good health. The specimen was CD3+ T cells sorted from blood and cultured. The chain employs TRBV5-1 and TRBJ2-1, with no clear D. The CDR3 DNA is TGCGCCAGCAGCTTGTACCGGTACAATGAGCAGTTCTTC. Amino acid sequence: CASSLYRYNEQFF.